The next 26 T cell receptor beta chains were all read from a single sample in a study of molecular identifiers for immune sequencing clone quantification (dated by TCRdb to between 2017 and 2018). The protocol used for the library was PCR. The sample was run on an Illumina HiSeq 4000. The raw public reads went through TCRdb reprocessing: fastp at Q25, MiXCR clone calling, in-frame beta chains kept. Every distinct CDR3 protein forms one entry, paired with its most common genes and DNA. The sample table records 250,000 to 350,000 distinct CDR3 sequences; 20% to 25% of these occur just once. The ten largest account for 0.75% to 0.85% of the sample. Sequenced material: naive CD8+ T cells from blood, with Jurkat cell RNA spiked in. The intended sense of this specimen's cell subset or site label: FACS-sorted CD8+CD4-CCR7+CD45RA+ naive T cells. The source is a human donor in good health. Some libraries in this study had Jurkat cell RNA spiked in.

The chain links TRBV27 to TRBJ2-7, with 7 bases aligning to TRBD1. The CDR3 spans 14 residues. V trimming: 4 bases; J trimming: 2 bases; junction bases outside the gene matches: 5. Germline CDR1 and CDR2: MNHEY and SMNVEV (reference sequence). The CDR3 bases are TGTGCCAGCAGTTACCCGGGACAGACCTACGAGCAGTACTTC. Amino acids: CASSYPGQTYEQYF.

This clonotype was seen only a few times. The junction differs from germline at one of its ends, possibly a read error. The V gene is TRBV27, the J gene TRBJ2-7; D is undetermined. This CDR3 contains 11 residues. Germline-derived CDR1 and CDR2 are MNHEY and SMNVEV (reference sequence). The CDR3 sequence is CAGSFGYEQYF. DNA for the CDR3: TGTGCCGGCAGTTTCGGCTACGAGCAGTACTTC.

This clonotype was seen at least ten times. The chain uses TRBV6-1 and TRBJ1-1; D unclear. From germline, CDR1 is MNHNS and CDR2 SASEGT. The length of the CDR3 is 12 residues. Between the trimmed V and J ends, which lost 6 bases and 7 bases, there was a span of 12 bases. The DNA of the CDR3 is TGTGCCAGCAGGGCGTTCGAAAGTGAAGCTTTCTTT. It is translated as CASRAFESEAFF.

With respect to this clonotype: Possible read error: a much larger clone is one base away. The J gene is TRBJ2-1, the V gene TRBV25-1; D is ambiguous. Trimming pared 6 bases from V and 0 bases from J, leaving 9 bases between. CDR1 and CDR2 from the germline V gene are MGHDK and SYGVNS. The CDR3 runs 14 residues. In DNA form, the CDR3 reads TGTGCCAGCAGAGACTCGAACTCCTACAATGAGCAGTTCTTC. Protein product: CASRDSNSYNEQFF. The whole variable domain, filled in from reference TRBV25-1 and TRBJ2-1, reads EADIYQTPRYLVIGTGKKITLECSQTMGHDKMYWYQQDPGMELHLIHYSYGVNSTEKGDLSSESTVSRIRTEHFPLTLESARPSHTSQYLCASRDSNSYNEQFFGPGTRLTVL.

This clonotype appeared many times. V and J are TRBV28 and TRBJ2-3; the D gene is possibly TRBD2 (6 bases). CDR1 and CDR2 from the germline V gene are MDHEN and SYDVKM. The V end was cut by 6 bases, the J end by 3 bases, with 16 bases between. The CDR3 is 15 residues long. CDR3: CASSPGVMRTDTQYF. The CDR3 DNA sequence: TGTGCCAGCAGCCCGGGGGTTATGAGGACAGATACGCAGTATTTT.

This clonotype was counted many times. The rearrangement links TRBV5-1 to TRBJ1-1, with 10 bases that match TRBD1. V trimming: 1 base; J trimming: 2 bases; junction bases outside the gene matches: 5. Germline CDR1 reads SGHRS; CDR2 reads YFSETQ. This CDR3 has 16 amino acids. CDR3 loop: CASSLYGQGDNTEAFF. CDR3 DNA: TGCGCCAGCAGCTTGTACGGACAGGGGGACAACACTGAAGCTTTCTTT.

This clonotype has ten or more counts. The gene calls are TRBV24-1 and TRBJ2-2, with D maybe TRBD2 (6 bases). Germline values: CDR1 KGHDR, CDR2 SFDVKD. This CDR3 contains 13 residues. V lost 1 base and J 8 bases, leaving 7 bases between the germline ends. The CDR3 loop is CATSDFAGGELFF. The DNA of the CDR3 is TGTGCCACCAGTGATTTCGCGGGAGGGGAGCTGTTTTTT.

There are many counts of this clonotype. This sequence joins TRBV6-5 and TRBJ2-5, with D unresolved. The CDR3 extends over 12 amino acids. Germline V lookup: CDR1 MNHEY, CDR2 SVGAGI. V shed 6 bases and J shed 5 bases, with 10 bases lying between them. Written as DNA, the CDR3 is TGTGCCAGCAGCTCACGAATGGAGACCCAGTACTTC. It encodes CASSSRMETQYF.

This clonotype has just one count. The genes are TRBV11-1 and TRBJ2-5; 8 bases fit TRBD1. V lost 8 bases and J lost 3; bases outside the gene matches: 8. Germline V gene lookup returns CDR1 SGHAT and CDR2 FQDESV (reference sequence). This CDR3 is built from 14 residues. CDR3 region: CASRPTGVKETQYF. CDR3 sequence (DNA): TGTGCCAGCCGACCGACAGGGGTGAAAGAGACCCAGTACTTC.

This clonotype was found many times. This chain connects TRBV7-2 to TRBJ2-3; D is undetermined. V was pared by 4 bases and J by 5 bases, with 16 bases between. The CDR3 has 15 residues. Germline lookup yields CDR1 SGHTA and CDR2 FQGNSA. The CDR3 DNA reads as TGTGCCAGCAGCTACGCCATCGTAGGTGTAGATACGCAGTATTTT. Its protein product is CASSYAIVGVDTQYF.

This clonotype came up many times. V is TRBV30 and J is TRBJ1-2, with a weak D call TRBD1 (5 bases). The CDR3 has 14 amino acids. Germline V CDR1 and CDR2: GTSNPN, SVGIG (reference sequence). Trimming removed 1 base from V and 2 bases from J, with 11 bases in between. CDR3 nucleotides: TGTGCCTGGAGTGAAGGGCCAGGGAACTATGGCTACACCTTC. It codes for CAWSEGPGNYGYTF.

This clonotype turned up a few times. The V and J genes are TRBV7-7 and TRBJ2-2, with D possibly TRBD2 on 6 matching bases. CDR1 and CDR2 from the germline V gene are SSHAT and FNYEAQ (reference sequence). The CDR3 extends over 15 amino acids. Trimming took off 5 bases at V and 6 bases at J, with 16 bases between the two ends. The CDR3: CASSLGTGFAGELFF. In DNA form, the CDR3 reads TGTGCCAGCAGCCTCGGGACTGGGTTCGCCGGGGAGCTGTTTTTT.

A word on this clonotype: The junction differs from germline at one of its ends, possibly a read error. The V gene is TRBV11-2, the J gene TRBJ2-1, with D tentatively TRBD1 (5 bases). This CDR3 region has 15 residues. Germline lookup yields CDR1 SGHAT and CDR2 FQNNGV. CDR3 bases: TGTGCCGGCAGCTTAGCATCAGGGCTCTACAATGAGCAGTTCTTC. Residues: CAGSLASGLYNEQFF.

This clonotype has a single count. Possible read error: a much larger clone is one base away. The rearrangement joins TRBV6-1 to TRBJ1-1, with D unresolved. The germline gives CDR1 MNHNS, CDR2 SASEGT. The germline V and J ends were trimmed by 2 bases and 7 bases, with 14 bases remaining between them. This CDR3 has 14 amino acids. The CDR3 loop is CASSEYGPFLEAFF. The DNA of the CDR3 is TGTGCCAGCAGTGAATATGGCCCCTTTCTTGAAGCTTTCTTT.

The chain employs TRBV13 and TRBJ2-2; D is uncertain. Germline V gene data show CDR1 as PRHDT and CDR2 as FYEKMQ (reference sequence). V lost 5 bases and J lost 0, with 10 bases in between. The CDR3 is 15 amino acids. CDR3: CASSAPTSNTGELFF. CDR3 DNA: TGTGCCAGCAGCGCTCCGACTTCGAACACCGGGGAGCTGTTTTTT.

At least ten counts were recorded for this clonotype. The chain carries TRBV23-1 and TRBJ2-4; weak D call: TRBD1 (5 bases). TRBV23-1 is filed as an ORF, its function uncertain. The CDR3 is 17 amino acids. V was cut by 8 bases and J by 4 bases, with 24 bases left in between. The CDR3 sequence: CASGPTTTEPTKNIQYF. CDR3 sequence (DNA): TGCGCCAGCGGACCAACAACGACAGAACCCACTAAAAACATTCAGTACTTC.

This clonotype appeared many times. The chain couples TRBV12-3 or TRBV12-4 to TRBJ1-1, with D unresolved. V was trimmed by 5 bases and J by 11 bases, leaving 12 bases between them. The length of the CDR3 is 11 residues. CDR3 sequence (DNA): TGTGCCAGCAGTACCGGGCCTGCGGCTTTCTTT. Protein sequence: CASSTGPAAFF.

Regarding this clonotype: A much larger clone differs by one base, so this may be a read error. The chain is built from TRBV4-1 and TRBJ2-3; TRBD1 agrees at 7 bases. CDR1 MGHRA and CDR2 YSYEKL come from the germline V gene. CDR3 length equals 15 residues. V lost 5 bases, J lost 3 bases, and 8 bases stayed unmatched. The CDR3 loop reads CASSSTGSRTDTQYF. DNA of the CDR3: TGCGCCAGCAGCTCGACAGGGTCTCGTACAGATACGCAGTATTTT.

This clonotype was seen at least ten times. The genes are TRBV4-3 and TRBJ2-6, with 9 bases that match TRBD1. CDR3 size: 15 residues. V shed 3 bases, J shed 5 bases, and the junction held 2 bases outside the gene matches. Germline CDR1 reads LGHNA; CDR2 reads YSLEER. CDR3 nucleotide sequence: TGCGCCAGCAGCCAGGACAGGGGCTGGGCCAACGTCCTGACTTTC. Residues: CASSQDRGWANVLTF.

Ten or more counts support this clonotype. This chain connects TRBV30 to TRBJ2-7, with a possible D match to TRBD2 (5 bases). CDR1 and CDR2 (germline): GTSNPN, SVGIG (reference sequence). CDR3 size: 13 residues. Trimming shortened V by 2 bases and J by 3 bases, and 11 bases separated the two germline ends. The CDR3 DNA reads TGTGCCTGGAGTCGAGGGTTGGGCTACGAGCAGTACTTC. Protein: CAWSRGLGYEQYF. The full variable domain, in which reference TRBV30 and TRBJ2-7 provide the parts outside the CDR3, is SQTIHQWPATLVQPVGSPLSLECTVEGTSNPNLYWYRQAAGRGLQLLFYSVGIGQISSEVPQNLSASRPQDRQFILSSKKLLLSDSGFYLCAWSRGLGYEQYFGPGTRLTVT.

This clonotype was observed a single time. A much more abundant neighbour one base away suggests this may be a read error. The V call is TRBV6-6, the J call TRBJ1-1; D is perhaps TRBD1 (6 bases). Germline V CDR1 and CDR2: MNHNY, SVGAGI (reference sequence). The CDR3 loop spans 16 amino acids. The CDR3 DNA reads as TGTGCCAGCAGTTACTCGATGGGACACTCGAACACTGTAGCTTTCTTT. Residues: CASSYSMGHSNTVAFF.

Of note for this clonotype: One end of the junction is discordant with germline, which a read error may explain. V usage is TRBV5-3 and J usage is TRBJ2-1, with TRBD1 as a possible D gene (5 bases). TRBV5-3 is marked as an open reading frame, function uncertain. This CDR3 region has 17 residues. In DNA, the CDR3 is TGTGCCAGCAGCTTGGGGCCTCTTGCACCGAACTACAATGAGCAGTCCTTC. Encoded protein: CASSLGPLAPNYNEQSF.

The chain links TRBV14 to TRBJ2-3, with unresolved D. Germline assignment: CDR1 SGHDN and CDR2 FVKESK. V lost 2 bases and J 4 bases, leaving 4 bases between the germline ends. This CDR3 is 12 amino acids long. DNA for the CDR3: TGTGCCAGCAGCCAAAGATCAGATACGCAGTATTTT. It yields the protein CASSQRSDTQYF. Filled out from reference TRBV14 and TRBJ2-3, the complete variable domain reads EAGVTQFPSHSVIEKGQTVTLRCDPISGHDNLYWYRRVMGKEIKFLLHFVKESKQDESGMPNNRFLAERTGGTYSTLKVQPAELEDSGVYFCASSQRSDTQYFGPGTRLTVL.

Of note for this clonotype: Since a much larger clone is just one base distant, this may be a read error. Since no conserved phenylalanine or tryptophan closes the CDR3, a read error is the likely cause. Here the CDR3 DNA reads TGTGCCAGCAGTCCGCATCGTACTGGGGAGCAGTACCTC. As protein: CASSPHRTGEQYL. The chain couples TRBV6-6 to TRBJ2-7; no definite D call. The CDR3 has 13 residues. The germline CDR1 and CDR2 sequences are MNHNY and SVGAGI (reference sequence). Trimming stripped 5 bases from V and 7 bases from J, with 15 bases between.

Note on this clonotype: A clone one base away is much larger, so this may be a read error. The rearrangement links TRBV4-1 to TRBJ1-1; no clear D gene. The CDR3 extends over 15 amino acids. The germline V gene encodes CDR1 MGHRA and CDR2 YSYEKL. The CDR3 DNA follows: TGCGCCAGCGGCCAAGTAGACCCCCAGAACACTGAAGCTTTCTTT. This gives the protein CASGQVDPQNTEAFF.

The V gene is TRBV6-2 or TRBV6-3, the J gene TRBJ1-1; the D is unclear. The V gene lost 3 bases and the J gene lost 0 bases, with 8 bases spanning the gap. This CDR3 is 14 amino acids long. CDR1 MNHEY and CDR2 SVGEGT come from the germline V gene. This CDR3 reads CASSYFQMNTEAFF. The CDR3 DNA follows: TGTGCCAGCAGTTATTTTCAGATGAACACTGAAGCTTTCTTT.